This passage covers 30 T cell receptor beta chains from one sample sequenced in a study of blood T cell repertoires in COVID-19. The data were produced by immunoSEQ multiplex PCR, yet TCRdb's version contains in-frame clones alone and is incomplete. The repertoire holds roughly 190,000 clones, with 70% to 90% as singletons. The sequencing sample was made of peripheral blood. These receptors all come from a man aged 55 to 70 with active or convalescent COVID-19.

The genes are TRBV10-3 and TRBJ1-1, with D possibly being TRBD1 (5 bases). This CDR3 has 14 amino acids. Trimming removed 2 bases from V and 4 bases from J, with 11 bases in between. Looked up from germline, CDR1 is ENHRY and CDR2 is SYGVKD. The CDR3 DNA is TGTGCCATCAGTGAGGTGGGGGGGACCACTGAAGCTTTCTTT. Translated, it gives CAISEVGGTTEAFF.

The V gene is TRBV6-5, the J gene TRBJ1-1; TRBD1 might be the D (6 bases). Trimming took 8 bases from V and 0 from J, leaving 16 bases between them. The CDR3 covers 15 residues. The germline CDR1 and CDR2 sequences are MNHEY and SVGAGI. The CDR3 sequence is CASGYNGQLNTEAFF. The CDR3 coding sequence is TGTGCCAGCGGGTACAATGGACAGTTGAACACTGAAGCTTTCTTT.

DNA for the CDR3: TGTGCCAGCACCCTGACAGGGGGATATGGCTACACCTTC. This translates into CASTLTGGYGYTF. V and J are TRBV5-5 and TRBJ1-2; 9 bases match TRBD1. CDR1 is SGHKS and CDR2 is YYEKEE in the germline V gene (reference sequence). V dropped 6 bases and J dropped 5; count of bases not matched to a gene: 5. CDR3 length: 13 amino acids.

The chain links TRBV5-6 to TRBJ2-1, with D perhaps TRBD2 (7 bases). Trimming cost V 0 bases and J 2 bases, with 12 bases left between them. The CDR3 extends over 16 amino acids. Germline assignment: CDR1 SGHDT and CDR2 YYEEEE. The CDR3 DNA reads TGTGCCAGCAGCTTGGTGGGGGCGGGAGCCTACAATGAGCAGTTCTTC. Translation: CASSLVGAGAYNEQFF.

The chain carries TRBV29-1 and TRBJ2-3, with TRBD1 matching over 12 bases. The CDR3 runs to 13 residues. V dropped 7 bases and J dropped 4; count of bases not matched to a gene: 3. The germline CDR1 and CDR2 sequences are SQVTM and ANQGSEA. The CDR3 here is CSAGQGAADTQYF. CDR3 sequence (DNA): TGCAGCGCGGGACAGGGGGCGGCAGATACGCAGTATTTT.

The chain has TRBV6-5 and TRBJ1-4; TRBD1 matches at 12 bases. V gave up 5 bases and J gave up 12 bases; unmatched junction bases: 7. In germline, CDR1 is MNHEY, CDR2 SVGAGI. This CDR3 spans 14 amino acids. The CDR3 reads CASSRDRGRTELFF. DNA for the CDR3: TGTGCCAGCAGTAGGGACAGGGGGCGGACGGAACTGTTTTTT.

The chain carries TRBV11-2 and TRBJ2-2; 8 bases fit TRBD1. In germline, CDR1 is SGHAT, CDR2 FQNNGV. The CDR3 runs 14 residues. V trimming: 8 bases; J trimming: 1 base; junction bases outside the gene matches: 3. This CDR3 is CASSQGENTGELFF. CDR3 bases: TGTGCCAGCTCACAGGGGGAGAACACCGGGGAGCTGTTTTTT.

This sequence joins TRBV4-1 and TRBJ1-3; 9 bases are shared with TRBD1. The length of the CDR3 is 18 residues. The germline V gene has CDR1 MGHRA and CDR2 YSYEKL. The trim removed 4 bases at V and 2 bases at J, leaving 12 bases unmatched. Here the CDR3 reads CASSRSGTGSRAGNTIYF. In nucleotides, the CDR3 is TGCGCCAGCAGCCGATCCGGGACAGGGAGTCGGGCTGGAAACACCATATATTTT.

The chain links TRBV2 to TRBJ1-6; TRBD1 matches 8 bases. Trimming at V came to 4 bases and at J to 7 bases, leaving 3 bases not matched to a gene. This CDR3 is built from 14 residues. Germline lookup yields CDR1 SNHLY and CDR2 FYNNEI. CDR3 sequence reads: CASSGQGWNSPLHF. CDR3 sequence (DNA): TGTGCCAGCAGTGGACAGGGGTGGAATTCACCCCTCCACTTT.

The chain carries TRBV12-5 and TRBJ1-2; tentative D call: TRBD1 (5 bases). The V end was cut by 2 bases, the J end by 7 bases, with 8 bases between. Looked up from germline, CDR1 is LGHNT and CDR2 is FRNRAP. This CDR3 has 12 residues. CDR3 loop: CASGLWGRGYTF. CDR3 nucleotide sequence: TGTGCTAGTGGTTTGTGGGGCCGTGGCTACACCTTC.

The chain joins TRBV5-5 to TRBJ1-2; 7 bases align to TRBD1. CDR1 and CDR2 (germline): SGHKS, YYEKEE (reference sequence). V lost 3 bases to trimming and J lost 10 bases; unmatched junction nucleotides: 6. This CDR3 comprises 12 residues. This CDR3 reads CASSYLDRDYTF. For the CDR3, the DNA is TGTGCCAGCAGCTACCTAGACAGGGACTACACCTTC.

Details on this clone: The identical CDR3 is also encoded by other nucleotide sequences in the sample. The chain joins TRBV19 to TRBJ1-4, with TRBD1 matching 7 bases. The CDR3 sequence is 14 residues long. Germline trimming cut 6 bases from V and 8 bases from J; bases unmatched to any gene: 9. CDR1 LNHDA and CDR2 SQIVND come from the germline V gene (reference sequence). The CDR3 is CASRGGRGREKLFF. In nucleotides, the CDR3 is TGTGCCAGTAGAGGCGGCAGGGGGAGAGAAAAACTGTTTTTT.

The gene calls are TRBV6-5 and TRBJ1-3; 7 positions match TRBD1. This CDR3 comprises 14 residues. The germline V gene has CDR1 MNHEY and CDR2 SVGAGI. Trimming at V came to 7 bases and at J to 4 bases, leaving 7 bases not matched to a gene. Here the CDR3 reads CASKGTGVGNTIYF. DNA of the CDR3: TGTGCCAGCAAAGGAACAGGGGTCGGAAACACCATATATTTT.

This chain connects TRBV5-4 to TRBJ2-1; 7 bases line up with TRBD2. Germline V CDR1 and CDR2: SGHNT, YYREEE (reference sequence). J gave up 6 bases and V 0 bases, and 9 bases lay outside the gene matches. CDR3 size: 16 residues. CDR3 nucleotide sequence: TGTGCCAGCAGCTTGGGGGGGAGCGGGGTGAGCAATGAGCAGTTCTTC. It translates to CASSLGGSGVSNEQFF.

The chain recombines TRBV19 with TRBJ2-7, with D possibly TRBD2 on 6 matching bases. CDR1 is LNHDA and CDR2 is SQIVND in the germline V gene (reference sequence). The CDR3 loop spans 12 amino acids. V lost 2 bases to trimming and J lost 7 bases, with 9 bases between them. The CDR3 DNA reads TGTGCCAGTAGTATATATGGAGGGGAGCAGTACTTC. Its protein product is CASSIYGGEQYF.

The chain carries TRBV15 and TRBJ1-2, with D tentatively TRBD1 (6 bases). Germline CDR1 is LNHNV and CDR2 is YYDKDF (reference sequence). The CDR3 loop spans 17 amino acids. Trimming took off 4 bases at V and 7 bases at J, with 25 bases between the two ends. In DNA form, the CDR3 reads TGTGCCACCAGCACTGGGGGGGCCAGAATAGAACGGATTGGCTACACCTTC. Its protein product is CATSTGGARIERIGYTF.

The chain uses TRBV5-1 and TRBJ1-4; D may be TRBD1 (5 bases). CDR1 SGHRS and CDR2 YFSETQ come from the germline V gene. The germline V and J ends were trimmed by 0 bases and 7 bases, with 10 bases remaining between them. The CDR3 has 14 amino acids. CDR3 sequence: CASSLVQGSEKLFF. In DNA form, the CDR3 reads TGCGCCAGCAGCTTGGTCCAGGGAAGTGAAAAACTGTTTTTT.

The chain couples TRBV13 to TRBJ2-1; TRBD1 might be the D (6 bases). Germline V gene sequence: CDR1 PRHDT, CDR2 FYEKMQ (reference sequence). CDR3 length: 17 residues. With 4 bases removed from V and 3 bases from J, the gap between germline ends came to 19 bases. The CDR3 DNA reads TGTGCCAGCAGCTCACTATACGGGACACCCCTCTACAATGAGCAGTTCTTC. Its protein is CASSSLYGTPLYNEQFF. Drawing the rest from reference TRBV13 and TRBJ2-1, the complete variable domain is AAGVIQSPRHLIKEKRETATLKCYPIPRHDTVYWYQQGPGQDPQFLISFYEKMQSDKGSIPDRFSAQQFSDYHSELNMSSLELGDSALYFCASSSLYGTPLYNEQFFGPGTRLTVL.

The J gene is TRBJ2-1, the V gene TRBV9; D ambiguous. The length of the CDR3 is 14 residues. V gave up 0 bases and J gave up 6 bases, with 10 bases separating them. CDR1 SGDLS and CDR2 YYNGEE come from the germline V gene. CDR3 DNA sequence: TGTGCCAGCAGCGTAGATGTTAGTACCAATGAGCAGTTCTTC. Translating gives CASSVDVSTNEQFF.

V usage is TRBV10-3 and J usage is TRBJ2-1; D perhaps matches TRBD1 (5 bases). The V end lost 4 bases, the J end lost 7 bases, and 5 bases lay between the germline ends. The CDR3 contains 11 residues. CDR1 is ENHRY and CDR2 is SYGVKD in the germline V gene. CDR3 in DNA: TGTGCCATCAGTGGACAGAATGAGCAGTTCTTC. Amino acid sequence: CAISGQNEQFF.

V usage is TRBV2 and J usage is TRBJ1-2; 8 bases are shared with TRBD1. The CDR3 is 15 residues long. The J segment lost 7 bases and the V segment lost 8 bases, leaving 15 bases of the junction unmatched. CDR1 and CDR2 from the germline V gene are SNHLY and FYNNEI. CDR3 DNA: TGTGCCAGCCACGCTTTTCAGGGGGCGCGAATTGGCTACACCTTC. Translation: CASHAFQGARIGYTF.

In DNA form, the CDR3 reads TGTGCCAGCAGCTTTGGGACAGGGGGTCTGGGGGAGCAGTACTTC. This translates into CASSFGTGGLGEQYF. The chain links TRBV5-4 to TRBJ2-7, with 11 bases fitting TRBD1. Germline CDR1 SGHNT, CDR2 YYREEE (reference sequence). V lost 2 bases, J lost 7 bases, and 8 bases stayed unmatched. There are 15 residues in the CDR3.

The chain uses TRBV6-5 and TRBJ1-2, with D possibly matching TRBD1 (6 bases). The V gene's germline CDR1 is MNHEY and CDR2 SVGAGI. CDR3 length: 14 residues. With 5 bases removed from V and 7 bases from J, the gap between germline ends came to 17 bases. CDR3 region: CASSPSGGAGGYTF. The CDR3 bases are TGTGCCAGCAGTCCCTCCGGGGGGGCGGGTGGCTACACCTTC.

J is TRBJ2-3 and V is TRBV5-1; the match to TRBD1 covers 7 bases. The ends lost 3 bases at V and 3 bases at J; junction bases unmatched: 1. CDR1 SGHRS and CDR2 YFSETQ come from the germline V gene. The CDR3 is made up of 13 amino acids. The CDR3 spells CASSSTGTDTQYF. CDR3 sequence (DNA): TGCGCCAGCAGCTCGACAGGGACAGATACGCAGTATTTT.

CDR3 coding DNA: TGCGCCAGCAGCCCGGGACAGGGGACGTACGAGCAGTACTTC. Amino acid sequence: CASSPGQGTYEQYF. The V gene is TRBV4-1, the J gene TRBJ2-7; 10 nucleotides line up with TRBD1. The CDR3 runs 14 residues. Germline V gene data show CDR1 as MGHRA and CDR2 as YSYEKL. V was clipped by 4 bases and J by 4 bases; unmatched bases: 4.

The CDR3 here is CASSLGGDEQFF. CDR3 DNA sequence: TGTGCCAGCAGCTTAGGAGGCGATGAGCAGTTCTTC. This sequence joins TRBV5-6 and TRBJ2-1, with a weak D call TRBD2 (5 bases). The germline V gene has CDR1 SGHDT and CDR2 YYEEEE. Between the trimmed V and J ends, which lost 2 bases and 8 bases, there was a span of 8 bases. The CDR3 loop spans 12 amino acids.

This sequence joins TRBV3-1 (or the pseudogene TRBV3-2) and TRBJ1-1; 8 bases fit TRBD1. Germline V gives CDR1 LGHDT, CDR2 YNNKEL (reference sequence). V gave up 1 base and J gave up 4 bases; unmatched junction bases: 2. The CDR3 consists of 14 residues. The CDR3 DNA is TGTGCCAGCAGCCAAGGGGGACAGGTCACTGAAGCTTTCTTT. It codes for CASSQGGQVTEAFF.

A word on this clone: The junction and the germline gene differ at one end; a read error may be behind it. V and J are TRBV11-2 and TRBJ2-7, with 7 bases identical to TRBD2. The CDR3 contains 14 residues. Germline V gene data show CDR1 as SGHAT and CDR2 as FQNNGV. The CDR3 loop is CASSIERGTYEQYF. Written as DNA, the CDR3 is TGTGCCAGCAGCATAGAGCGGGGAACCTACGAGCAGTACTTC.

This chain joins TRBV3-1 (or the pseudogene TRBV3-2) and TRBJ2-2; 7 bases map to TRBD2. V lost 3 bases to trimming and J lost 5 bases; unmatched junction nucleotides: 6. Looked up from germline, CDR1 is LGHDT and CDR2 is YNNKEL (reference sequence). The CDR3 totals 15 residues. CDR3: CASSHGTTGTGELFF. The DNA of the CDR3 is TGTGCCAGCAGCCATGGGACTACGGGTACCGGGGAGCTGTTTTTT.

This clone has just one count. The V and J genes are TRBV6-5 and TRBJ1-6; TRBD1 is a possible D gene (6 bases). The germline gives CDR1 MNHEY, CDR2 SVGAGI. Trimming left V 5 bases short and J 6 bases short, with 14 bases between. This CDR3 comprises 15 residues. The DNA of the CDR3 is TGTGCCAGCAGTCCCGGGGGGCTAGGTAATTCACCCCTCCACTTT. Its protein is CASSPGGLGNSPLHF.